The 23 T cell receptor beta chains below all came from one sample that was sequenced in a study of vaccination effects on CD4 cells after COVID-19. Their target antigens are unknown. Some clones are missing from TCRdb's copy, which holds only in-frame ones; the method was immunoSEQ multiplex PCR. Altogether 50,000 to 65,000 clones are present, about four fifths being singletons, with the ten largest covering about 2.7%. Sequencing was preceded by expansion of antigen-specific CD4+ T cells with viral peptide pools in the ViraFEST assay. Culturing for around ten days preceded CD4+ T cell isolation. Sequenced material: CD4+ T cells from PBMCs cultured with HCoV-229E spike peptides, taken before COVID-19 vaccination. These receptors were taken from a human donor who received a COVID-19 vaccine.

This rearrangement joins TRBV6-4 to TRBJ2-2; D is possibly TRBD1 (5 bases). The length of the CDR3 is 19 residues. Between the trimmed V and J ends, which lost 0 bases and 3 bases, there was a span of 20 bases. Germline CDR1 reads MRHNA; CDR2 reads SNTAGT. CDR3 residues: CASSDSALTVNFHTGELFF. For the CDR3, the DNA is TGTGCCAGCAGTGACTCCGCCTTGACAGTTAATTTTCACACCGGGGAGCTGTTTTTT.

The chain employs TRBV18 and TRBJ2-1; perhaps TRBD2 as D (6 bases). Germline CDR1 KGHSH, CDR2 LQKENI. The V and J ends lost 1 base and 6 bases respectively, with 16 bases between them. The CDR3 consists of 16 residues. This chain's CDR3 is CASSPLIRGAFNEQFF. For the CDR3, the DNA is TGTGCCAGCTCACCACTAATCCGCGGGGCCTTCAATGAGCAGTTCTTC.

The chain combines TRBV9 with TRBJ2-5; D unresolved. The CDR3 consists of 16 residues. Looked up from germline, CDR1 is SGDLS and CDR2 is YYNGEE. The V end was cut by 4 bases, the J end by 2 bases, with 18 bases between. The CDR3 spells CASSPRYRTVQETQYF. CDR3 coding DNA: TGTGCCAGCAGCCCCCGTTACCGGACGGTACAAGAGACCCAGTACTTC.

The J gene is TRBJ1-1, the V gene TRBV5-1; 7 positions agree with TRBD1. The CDR3 length is 13 residues. Germline CDR1 reads SGHRS; CDR2 reads YFSETQ. After removal of 2 bases from V and 6 bases from J, the junction contained 4 bases not matched to a gene. CDR3 coding DNA: TGCGCCAGCAGCTTTGGACAGGAGGCTGAAGCTTTCTTT. It yields the protein CASSFGQEAEAFF.

J is TRBJ2-6 and V is TRBV19; D remains ambiguous. V was trimmed by 9 bases and J by 2 bases, leaving 17 bases between them. The V gene's germline CDR1 is LNHDA and CDR2 SQIVND (reference sequence). The CDR3 is 16 residues long. CDR3 loop: CASNSIGSPGANVLTF. The CDR3 coding sequence is TGTGCCAGCAATTCAATCGGATCCCCTGGGGCCAACGTCCTGACTTTC.

This clone was seen just once. The CDR3 DNA follows: TGTGCCAGCAGAGCCAGACTATCCACCACAGATACGCAGTATTTT. Translated, it gives CASRARLSTTDTQYF. V is TRBV6-5 and J is TRBJ2-3, with D maybe TRBD2 (5 bases). Germline V gives CDR1 MNHEY, CDR2 SVGAGI. Between the trimmed V and J ends, which lost 6 bases and 2 bases, there was a span of 15 bases. The CDR3 totals 15 residues.

This clone was picked up a small number of times. The chain is built from TRBV18 and TRBJ1-1; D unclear. CDR3 size: 13 residues. Per germline, CDR1 KGHSH and CDR2 LQKENI. V gave up 6 bases and J gave up 5 bases, with 13 bases separating them. The CDR3, as DNA: TGTGCCAGCTCGGAGACCCGGGAGACTGAAGCTTTCTTT. It codes for CASSETRETEAFF.

The sample holds a few counts of this clone. The chain uses TRBV10-2 and TRBJ1-6; D not certain. The CDR3 covers 12 residues. V was trimmed by 7 bases and J by 8 bases, leaving 9 bases between them. Per the germline V gene, CDR1 is WSHSY and CDR2 is SAAADI. The CDR3: CASTAMDSPLHF. The CDR3, as DNA: TGCGCCAGCACCGCAATGGATTCACCCCTCCACTTT.

Note on this clone: The junction shows a germline mismatch at one end, possibly a read error. The chain has TRBV4-1 and TRBJ2-1, with no clear D. The CDR3 length is 14 residues. Germline V gene lookup returns CDR1 MGHRA and CDR2 YSYEKL. CDR3 residues: CASSQALFNNEQFF. In DNA, the CDR3 is TGCGCCAGCAGTCAAGCTCTCTTTAACAATGAGCAGTTCTTC.

This chain connects TRBV24-1 to TRBJ1-6; D is unresolved. This CDR3 is 15 amino acids long. V was trimmed by 2 bases and J by 7 bases, leaving 11 bases between them. Germline CDR1 KGHDR, CDR2 SFDVKD. DNA for the CDR3: TGTGCCACCAGTGATTCTAGGACGGTAAATTCACCCCTCCACTTT. As protein: CATSDSRTVNSPLHF.

J is TRBJ2-2 and V is TRBV5-3; a possible D gene is TRBD2 (5 bases). TRBV5-3 is an ORF for which the function is uncertain. Trimming removed 1 base from V and 6 bases from J, with 13 bases in between. The CDR3 has 15 amino acids. The DNA for the CDR3 is TGTGCCAGAAGCTTGTGGGGAGAGAATGCCGGGGAGCTGTTTTTT. This translates into CARSLWGENAGELFF.

This clone was observed a handful of times. This rearrangement joins TRBV4-1 to TRBJ1-1; D gene uncertain. V was trimmed by 0 bases and J by 3 bases, leaving 8 bases between them. CDR1 and CDR2 (germline): MGHRA, YSYEKL. This CDR3 is 14 amino acids long. The CDR3 sequence: CASSQDYLDTEAFF. The CDR3, as DNA: TGCGCCAGCAGCCAAGATTACCTGGACACTGAAGCTTTCTTT.

A few counts support this clone. This chain joins TRBV7-2 and TRBJ2-3, with 9 bases aligning to TRBD2. V was clipped by 4 bases and J by 3 bases; unmatched bases: 5. The CDR3 sequence is 15 residues long. CDR1 and CDR2 from the germline V gene are SGHTA and FQGNSA. The CDR3 sequence is CASSSQSGGTDTQYF. CDR3 bases: TGTGCCAGCAGCTCTCAAAGCGGGGGGACAGATACGCAGTATTTT.

This chain joins TRBV24-1 and TRBJ1-2, with TRBD1 identical over 7 bases. The CDR3 runs 13 residues. Germline V gene sequence: CDR1 KGHDR, CDR2 SFDVKD. The V gene end was trimmed by 9 bases and the J gene end by 0 bases; junction bases not matched to a gene: 3. The CDR3: CATSGTANYGYTF. DNA of the CDR3: TGTGCCACCTCCGGGACAGCTAACTATGGCTACACCTTC.

This clone was seen only once. The chain couples TRBV30 to TRBJ2-1; D might be TRBD1 or TRBD2, each matching 5 bases. Germline V gene data show CDR1 as GTSNPN and CDR2 as SVGIG (reference sequence). This CDR3 is built from 15 residues. The V end was cut by 0 bases, the J end by 0 bases, with 9 bases between. CDR3 in DNA: TGTGCCTGGAGTGTAAAGGGGAGCTCCTACAATGAGCAGTTCTTC. Translating gives CAWSVKGSSYNEQFF.

The count of this clone is one. This chain links TRBV2 with TRBJ2-7; 7 positions match TRBD1. From germline, CDR1 is SNHLY and CDR2 FYNNEI. The CDR3 consists of 11 residues. The DNA of the CDR3 is TGTGCCAGCAGTGAAGTGGGGACAGACATCGTC. It codes for CASSEVGTDIV.

The chain has TRBV10-3 and TRBJ2-7, with D perhaps matching TRBD2 (5 bases). CDR1 is ENHRY, CDR2 SYGVKD, per germline. CDR3 length: 13 residues. Trimming pared 2 bases from V and 6 bases from J, leaving 11 bases between. CDR3: CAISERTFFEQYV. The DNA of the CDR3 is TGTGCCATCAGTGAGAGGACTTTTTTCGAGCAGTACGTC.

The chain couples TRBV18 to TRBJ2-1, with 7 bases identical to TRBD1. This CDR3 is built from 14 residues. Germline lookup yields CDR1 KGHSH and CDR2 LQKENI. The ends lost 3 bases at V and 5 bases at J; junction bases unmatched: 4. The CDR3: CASSPLQGDNEQFF. The CDR3 nucleotides read TGTGCCAGCTCACCGCTGCAGGGGGACAATGAGCAGTTCTTC.

This chain joins TRBV6-5 and TRBJ1-2; no firm D call. CDR1 is MNHEY, CDR2 SVGAGI, per germline. The CDR3 runs 14 residues. Trimming took 5 bases from V and 8 from J, leaving 18 bases between them. Written as DNA, the CDR3 is TGTGCCAGCAGTCCGCGCCCTTTAGGGTACGGCTACACCTTC. Translation gives CASSPRPLGYGYTF.

This clone was found a few times. The V and J genes are TRBV5-1 and TRBJ1-1; TRBD1 might be the D (6 bases). The V gene lost 0 bases and the J gene lost 4 bases, with 16 bases spanning the gap. Germline V gene lookup returns CDR1 SGHRS and CDR2 YFSETQ. The CDR3 contains 16 residues. The CDR3 reads CASSLDQWGGGTEAFF. The CDR3 bases are TGCGCCAGCAGCTTGGATCAGTGGGGGGGCGGCACTGAAGCTTTCTTT. The whole variable domain, filled in from reference TRBV5-1 and TRBJ1-1, reads KAGVTQTPRYLIKTRGQQVTLSCSPISGHRSVSWYQQTPGQGLQFLFEYFSETQRNKGNFPGRFSGRQFSNSRSEMNVSTLELGDSALYLCASSLDQWGGGTEAFFGQGTRLTVV.

This CDR3 is CASSLNGNQETQYF. In DNA, the CDR3 is TGTGCCAGCAGCTTAAATGGCAACCAAGAGACCCAGTACTTC. The J gene is TRBJ2-5, the V gene TRBV7-8, with D unclear. The germline CDR1 and CDR2 sequences are SGHVS and FQNEAQ. The CDR3 has 14 residues. Between the trimmed V and J ends, which lost 2 bases and 0 bases, there was a span of 7 bases.

The gene calls are TRBV5-1 and TRBJ2-5; TRBD1 matches at 8 bases. This CDR3 contains 14 residues. After removal of 4 bases from V and 7 bases from J, the junction contained 9 bases not matched to a gene. Germline loops: CDR1 SGHRS, CDR2 YFSETQ. CDR3 sequence (DNA): TGCGCCAGCAGCGGACAGGGATATCAGGGGACCCAGTACTTC. Translated: CASSGQGYQGTQYF.

V and J are TRBV5-6 and TRBJ2-3; no definite D call. Germline loops: CDR1 SGHDT, CDR2 YYEEEE. The CDR3 runs 15 residues. V was cut by 1 base and J by 6 bases, with 15 bases left in between. The DNA of the CDR3 is TGTGCCAGCAGCTTGAGCCTCCGTAGTAGCGATACGCAGTATTTT. Amino acids: CASSLSLRSSDTQYF.